Below, 20 T cell receptor beta chains from the same sample are listed, as sequenced in a study of T-cell memory formation after mild COVID-19 listed by TCRdb under 2021. The receptor library was made with 5' RACE. This sample was sequenced with an Illumina NovaSeq 6000. TCRdb trimmed public reads at Q25 via fastp, called clones via MiXCR and kept in-frame beta chains. For every CDR3 protein sequence, its rows merge into one entry that carries the most common genes and DNA. In this sample the table shows about 400,000 distinct CDR3 sequences, around an eighth of which occur a single time. The top ten clones comprise under 25% of the sample. Sequencing used PBMCs or a T cell subset sorted from them (not recorded which). The receptors shown here come from a man between 18 and 35 years old who had mild COVID-19 (a few samples of this study predate the infection). The sample titles of this study are shuffled in the database, so cell type and time point are left out; the donor was told from shared clones.

This clonotype was seen a handful of times. The chain employs TRBV5-1 and TRBJ1-1; D possibly corresponds to TRBD1 (6 bases). Per germline, CDR1 SGHRS and CDR2 YFSETQ. The CDR3 is made up of 17 amino acids. V dropped 3 bases and J dropped 5 bases, with 23 bases sitting between them. The CDR3 here is CASSSPWTTGRRTEAFF. CDR3 sequence (DNA): TGCGCCAGCAGCTCTCCCTGGACCACAGGGCGGCGTACTGAAGCTTTCTTT.

The table lists this clonotype with a few counts. The chain is built from TRBV7-2 and TRBJ2-3; D is possibly TRBD1 or TRBD2 (5 bases each). The V end lost 3 bases, the J end lost 0 bases, and 31 bases lay between the germline ends. CDR3 length equals 22 residues. The germline CDR1 and CDR2 sequences are SGHTA and FQGNSA. CDR3 region: CASSFLVVVVDGDQSSTDTQYF. The DNA for the CDR3 is TGTGCCAGCAGCTTTTTAGTAGTGGTCGTTGACGGGGACCAATCTAGCACAGATACGCAGTATTTT. The full variable domain, its missing parts supplied by reference TRBV7-2 and TRBJ2-3, is GAGVSQSPSNKVTEKGKDVELRCDPISGHTALYWYRQSLGQGLEFLIYFQGNSAPDKSGLPSDRFSAERTGGSVSTLTIQRTQQEDSAVYLCASSFLVVVVDGDQSSTDTQYFGPGTRLTVL.

The chain joins TRBV12-3 or TRBV12-4 to TRBJ2-2; 7 bases agree with TRBD1. CDR3 length equals 14 residues. Trimming took 7 bases from V and 0 from J; bases not matched to a gene: 2. The chain's CDR3 is CASMGQSNTGELFF. The CDR3 coding sequence is TGTGCCAGCATGGGACAGTCGAACACCGGGGAGCTGTTTTTT.

This chain links TRBV5-4 with TRBJ2-5, with 14 bases identical to TRBD2. The CDR3 sequence is 17 residues long. V shed 0 bases and J 2 bases; nucleotides not matched to a gene: 3. Germline CDR1 reads SGHNT; CDR2 reads YYREEE (reference sequence). The CDR3 reads CASSLGGLAGVQETQYF. Written as DNA, the CDR3 is TGTGCCAGCAGCTTGGGGGGACTAGCGGGGGTTCAAGAGACCCAGTACTTC.

The chain uses TRBV2 and TRBJ2-3, with D possibly TRBD1 on 6 matching bases. The germline V gene encodes CDR1 SNHLY and CDR2 FYNNEI. The CDR3 covers 14 residues. V was clipped by 4 bases and J by 2 bases, with 10 bases between them. The CDR3: CASSVTGITDTQYF. Written as DNA, the CDR3 is TGTGCCAGCAGTGTTACAGGGATCACAGATACGCAGTATTTT.

The chain employs TRBV6-6 and TRBJ1-1; 7 bases match TRBD1. CDR3 length equals 12 residues. The V segment lost 8 bases and the J segment 6 bases; nucleotides outside the gene matches: 6. The germline V gene has CDR1 MNHNY and CDR2 SVGAGI (reference sequence). In DNA form, the CDR3 reads TGTGCCAGCGCTGTCAGGGGGTCTGAAGCTTTCTTT. Residues: CASAVRGSEAFF.

The CDR3 region has the DNA TGTGCCAGCAGTGGACAGGACTTGGGCGAGCAGTACTTC. Translation: CASSGQDLGEQYF. This chain joins TRBV12-3 or TRBV12-4 and TRBJ2-7, with 7 bases that match TRBD1. V gave up 5 bases and J gave up 6 bases; unmatched junction bases: 7. The CDR3 consists of 13 residues.

This clonotype was seen many times. The V gene is TRBV12-3 or TRBV12-4, the J gene TRBJ2-3; D remains ambiguous. V lost 1 base, J lost 5 bases, and 7 bases lay in between. The CDR3 runs 13 residues. The DNA for the CDR3 is TGTGCCAGCAGTTTAGGCTTAGGAGATACGCAGTATTTT. It yields the protein CASSLGLGDTQYF.

The sample holds many counts of this clonotype. This chain links TRBV9 with TRBJ2-7; 8 bases are shared with TRBD1. This CDR3 contains 15 residues. The germline CDR1 and CDR2 sequences are SGDLS and YYNGEE. With V trimmed by 4 bases and J by 3 bases, 9 bases remained unmatched. The CDR3 sequence: CASSPQTGVVYEQYF. The CDR3 DNA reads as TGTGCCAGCAGCCCCCAGACAGGGGTCGTCTACGAGCAGTACTTC.

This clonotype appeared many times. The rearrangement links TRBV27 to TRBJ2-7, with TRBD1 identical over 8 bases. With 3 bases clipped from V and 3 bases from J, the junction kept 10 bases outside the gene matches. CDR1 and CDR2 from the germline V gene are MNHEY and SMNVEV (reference sequence). The CDR3 is 16 residues long. CDR3 sequence (DNA): TGTGCCAGCAGTTTCACCGGACAGGGACTTTTCTACGAGCAGTACTTC. Translation gives CASSFTGQGLFYEQYF.

This chain connects TRBV6-5 to TRBJ2-5; D might be TRBD2 (6 bases). This CDR3 contains 14 residues. The V gene's germline CDR1 is MNHEY and CDR2 SVGAGI. Trimming cost V 2 bases and J 7 bases, with 14 bases left between them. CDR3 sequence reads: CASSYMRGGGTQYF. The CDR3, as DNA: TGTGCCAGCAGTTACATGCGGGGTGGAGGGACCCAGTACTTC.

The table lists this clonotype with a few counts. This sequence joins TRBV6-2 or TRBV6-3 and TRBJ2-3; 8 bases line up with TRBD2. Germline V lookup: CDR1 MNHEY, CDR2 SVGEGT. V lost 6 bases, J lost 2 bases, and 13 bases stayed unmatched. The CDR3 extends over 17 amino acids. The CDR3 is CASRNRTSPRFTDTQYF. CDR3 DNA sequence: TGTGCCAGCAGGAACCGGACTAGCCCGAGATTCACAGATACGCAGTATTTT.

This chain uses TRBV15 with TRBJ2-3, with D maybe TRBD2 (8 bases). Between the trimmed V and J ends, which lost 3 bases and 4 bases, there was a span of 20 bases. The CDR3 covers 17 residues. Germline CDR1 LNHNV, CDR2 YYDKDF (reference sequence). DNA of the CDR3: TGTGCCACCAGCAGCCCGGGGGGGGGACAGTCAGCAGATACGCAGTATTTT. Translating gives CATSSPGGGQSADTQYF.

J is TRBJ2-7 and V is TRBV4-1; D gene ambiguous. From germline, CDR1 is MGHRA and CDR2 YSYEKL. Trimming removed 1 base from V and 0 bases from J, with 7 bases in between. This CDR3 spans 14 amino acids. The CDR3: CASSQGWSSYEQYF. The CDR3 region has the DNA TGCGCCAGCAGCCAAGGGTGGAGCTCCTACGAGCAGTACTTC.

V usage is TRBV29-1 and J usage is TRBJ1-1; maybe TRBD1 (5 bases). The CDR3 is 13 amino acids. Looked up from germline, CDR1 is SQVTM and CDR2 is ANQGSEA. V was trimmed by 6 bases and J by 2 bases, leaving 13 bases between them. The CDR3 region is CSVGGVSNTEAFF. In nucleotides, the CDR3 is TGCAGCGTAGGAGGGGTGAGCAACACTGAAGCTTTCTTT.

This clonotype was seen repeatedly, ten times or more. This chain links TRBV20-1 with TRBJ2-6, with D maybe TRBD1 (5 bases). The CDR3 runs 13 residues. Per the germline V gene, CDR1 is DFQATT and CDR2 is SNEGSKA (reference sequence). V shed 5 bases and J shed 0 bases, with 5 bases lying between them. The CDR3 region is CSADSSGANVLTF. CDR3 in DNA: TGCAGTGCTGACAGCTCTGGGGCCAACGTCCTGACTTTC.

The chain employs TRBV5-6 and TRBJ1-6; D is unclear. The CDR3 contains 11 residues. Deletions cut 3 bases from V and 11 bases from J, with 6 bases between. The germline gives CDR1 SGHDT, CDR2 YYEEEE. CDR3 nucleotides: TGTGCCAGCAGCTCTGACACACCCCTCCACTTT. It encodes CASSSDTPLHF.

The chain combines TRBV5-1 with TRBJ1-2; D may be TRBD1 (5 bases). Trimming removed 0 bases from V and 6 bases from J, with 12 bases in between. The CDR3 runs to 14 residues. Germline assignment: CDR1 SGHRS and CDR2 YFSETQ. CDR3 amino acids: CASSLVPGSHGYTF. The CDR3, as DNA: TGCGCCAGCAGCTTGGTCCCAGGGTCCCATGGCTACACCTTC. The entire variable domain, with the rest obtained from reference TRBV5-1 and TRBJ1-2, is as follows: KAGVTQTPRYLIKTRGQQVTLSCSPISGHRSVSWYQQTPGQGLQFLFEYFSETQRNKGNFPGRFSGRQFSNSRSEMNVSTLELGDSALYLCASSLVPGSHGYTFGSGTRLTVV.

The CDR3: CASSLGTGREKLFF. CDR3 nucleotide sequence: TGTGCCAGCAGCTTGGGGACAGGGAGGGAAAAACTGTTTTTT. The rearrangement uses TRBV7-9 and TRBJ1-4; the match to TRBD1 covers 9 bases. In germline, CDR1 is SEHNR, CDR2 FQNEAQ (reference sequence). The CDR3 sequence is 14 residues long. J was trimmed by 8 bases and V by 3 bases; bases with no gene match: 4. The whole variable domain, remainder taken from reference TRBV7-9 and TRBJ1-4, is DTGVSQNPRHKITKRGQNVTFRCDPISEHNRLYWYRQTLGQGPEFLTYFQNEAQLEKSRLLSDRFSAERPKGSFSTLEIQRTEQGDSAMYLCASSLGTGREKLFFGSGTQLSVL.

In its sample, this clonotype was seen a few times. The chain carries TRBV4-3 and TRBJ1-1; D may be TRBD1 (5 bases). The CDR3 extends over 15 amino acids. Per germline, CDR1 LGHNA and CDR2 YSLEER. V lost 3 bases, J lost 5 bases, and 16 bases lay in between. CDR3 protein: CASSQLNRKGTEAFF. The CDR3, as DNA: TGCGCCAGCAGCCAGCTGAACAGGAAAGGGACTGAAGCTTTCTTT.